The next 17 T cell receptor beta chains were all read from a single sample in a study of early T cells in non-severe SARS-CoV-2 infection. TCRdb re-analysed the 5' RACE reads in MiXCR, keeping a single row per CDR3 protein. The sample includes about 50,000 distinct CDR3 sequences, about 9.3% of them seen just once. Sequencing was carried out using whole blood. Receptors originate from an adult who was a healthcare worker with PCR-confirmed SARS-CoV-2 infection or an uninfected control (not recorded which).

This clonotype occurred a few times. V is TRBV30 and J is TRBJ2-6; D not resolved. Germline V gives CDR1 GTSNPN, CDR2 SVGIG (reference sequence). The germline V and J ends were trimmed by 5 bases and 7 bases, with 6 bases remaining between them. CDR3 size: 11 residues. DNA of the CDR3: TGTGCCTGGGGGGAAGCCAACGTCCTGACTTTC. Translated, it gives CAWGEANVLTF.

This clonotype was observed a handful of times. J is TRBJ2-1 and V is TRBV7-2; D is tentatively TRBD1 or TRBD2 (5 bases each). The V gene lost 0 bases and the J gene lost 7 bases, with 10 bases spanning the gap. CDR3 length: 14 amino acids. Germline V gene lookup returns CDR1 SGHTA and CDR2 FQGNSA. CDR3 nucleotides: TGTGCCAGCAGCTTAGCCCAGTGGGGGAATGAGCAGTTCTTC. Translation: CASSLAQWGNEQFF.

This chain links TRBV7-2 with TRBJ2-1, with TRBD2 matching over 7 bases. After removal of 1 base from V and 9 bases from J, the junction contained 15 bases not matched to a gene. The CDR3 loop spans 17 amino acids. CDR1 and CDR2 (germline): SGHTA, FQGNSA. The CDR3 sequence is CASSLGLAGGTMREQFF. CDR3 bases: TGTGCCAGCAGCTTAGGGCTAGCTGGGGGGACTATGCGTGAGCAGTTCTTC.

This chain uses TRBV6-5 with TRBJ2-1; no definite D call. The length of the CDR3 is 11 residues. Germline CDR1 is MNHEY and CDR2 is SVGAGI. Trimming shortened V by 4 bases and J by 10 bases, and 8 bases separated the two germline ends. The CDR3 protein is CASSSGGEQFF. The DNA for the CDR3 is TGTGCCAGCAGTTCCGGTGGGGAGCAGTTCTTC.

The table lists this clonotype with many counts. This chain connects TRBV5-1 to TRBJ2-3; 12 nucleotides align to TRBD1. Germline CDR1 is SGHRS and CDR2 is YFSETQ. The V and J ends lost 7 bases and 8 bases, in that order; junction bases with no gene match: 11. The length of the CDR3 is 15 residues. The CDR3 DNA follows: TGCGCCAGCGGCTCCGCCCGGGACAGGGGGCGTACGCAGTATTTT. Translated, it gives CASGSARDRGRTQYF.

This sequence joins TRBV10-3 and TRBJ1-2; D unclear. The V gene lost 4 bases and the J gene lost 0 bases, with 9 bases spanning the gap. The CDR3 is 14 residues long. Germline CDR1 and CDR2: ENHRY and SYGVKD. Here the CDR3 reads CAISAPGTNYGYTF. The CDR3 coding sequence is TGTGCCATCAGTGCCCCGGGGACTAACTATGGCTACACCTTC.

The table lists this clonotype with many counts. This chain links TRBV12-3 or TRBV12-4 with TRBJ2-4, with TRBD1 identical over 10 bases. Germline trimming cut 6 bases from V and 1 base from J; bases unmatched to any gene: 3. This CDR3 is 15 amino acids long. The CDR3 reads CASSQGQGAKNIQYF. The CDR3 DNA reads TGTGCCAGCAGCCAGGGACAGGGGGCCAAAAACATTCAGTACTTC.

The CDR3 sequence is CASSQDGAGVNEQFF. Written as DNA, the CDR3 is TGCGCCAGCAGCCAAGATGGGGCGGGAGTTAATGAGCAGTTCTTC. The chain links TRBV4-3 to TRBJ2-1; 7 bases are a match to TRBD2. The CDR3 contains 15 residues. The junction had 6 bases not matched to a gene; V was cut back by 0 bases and J by 7 bases. Germline values: CDR1 LGHNA, CDR2 YSLEER.

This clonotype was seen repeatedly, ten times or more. The CDR3 region is CASTLKTGTSGWDEQFF. The CDR3 DNA is TGTGCCAGCACCTTAAAAACCGGGACTAGCGGCTGGGATGAGCAGTTCTTC. V is TRBV28 and J is TRBJ2-1; TRBD2 matches 11 bases. From germline, CDR1 is MDHEN and CDR2 SYDVKM. V lost 7 bases, J lost 8 bases, and 16 bases stayed unmatched. The CDR3 sequence is 17 residues long.

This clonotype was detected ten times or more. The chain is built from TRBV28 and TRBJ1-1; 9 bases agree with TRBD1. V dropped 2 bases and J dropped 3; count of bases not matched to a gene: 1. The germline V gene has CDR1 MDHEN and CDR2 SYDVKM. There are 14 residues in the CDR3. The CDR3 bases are TGTGCCAGCAGTTTAGGGACAGGGTACACTGAAGCTTTCTTT. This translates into CASSLGTGYTEAFF.

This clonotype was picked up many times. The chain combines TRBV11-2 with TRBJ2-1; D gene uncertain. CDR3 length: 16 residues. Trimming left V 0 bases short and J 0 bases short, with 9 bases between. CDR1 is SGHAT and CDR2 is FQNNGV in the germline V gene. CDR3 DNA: TGTGCCAGCAGCTTAGACCTTCAGAGCTCCTACAATGAGCAGTTCTTC. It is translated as CASSLDLQSSYNEQFF.

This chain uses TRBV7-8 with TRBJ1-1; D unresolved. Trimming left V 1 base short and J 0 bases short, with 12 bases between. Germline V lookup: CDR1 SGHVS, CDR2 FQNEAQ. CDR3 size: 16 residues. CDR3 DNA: TGTGCCAGCAGCTTAGATTTGGCGTTGATGAACACTGAAGCTTTCTTT. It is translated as CASSLDLALMNTEAFF.

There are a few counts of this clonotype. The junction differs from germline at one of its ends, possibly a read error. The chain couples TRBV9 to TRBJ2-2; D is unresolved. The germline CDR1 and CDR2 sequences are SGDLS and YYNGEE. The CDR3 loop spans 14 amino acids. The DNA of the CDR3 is TGTGCCAGCAGTGTAGTATCAGAGGTCGGGGAGCTGTTTTTT. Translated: CASSVVSEVGELFF.

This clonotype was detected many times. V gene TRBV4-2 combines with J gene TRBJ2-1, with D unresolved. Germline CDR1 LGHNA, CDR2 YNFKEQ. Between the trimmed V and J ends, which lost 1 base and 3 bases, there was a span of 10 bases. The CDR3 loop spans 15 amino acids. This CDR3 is CASSQVSSLYNEQFF. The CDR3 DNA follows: TGTGCCAGCAGCCAAGTCTCTAGTCTCTACAATGAGCAGTTCTTC.

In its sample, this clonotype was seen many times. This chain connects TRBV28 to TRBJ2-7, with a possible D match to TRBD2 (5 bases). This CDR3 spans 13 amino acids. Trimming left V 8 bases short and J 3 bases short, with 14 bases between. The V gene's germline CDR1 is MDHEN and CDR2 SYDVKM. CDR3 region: CASVQRRGYEQYF. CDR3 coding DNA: TGTGCCAGCGTCCAGCGACGGGGCTACGAGCAGTACTTC. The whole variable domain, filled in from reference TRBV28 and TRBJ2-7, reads DVKVTQSSRYLVKRTGEKVFLECVQDMDHENMFWYRQDPGLGLRLIYFSYDVKMKEKGDIPEGYSVSREKKERFSLILESASTNQTSMYLCASVQRRGYEQYFGPGTRLTVT.

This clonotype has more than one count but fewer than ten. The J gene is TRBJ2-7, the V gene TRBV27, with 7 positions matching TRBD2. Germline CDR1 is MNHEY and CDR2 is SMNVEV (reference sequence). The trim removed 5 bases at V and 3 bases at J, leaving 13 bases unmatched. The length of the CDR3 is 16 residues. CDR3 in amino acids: CASSPHRDYHLYEQYF. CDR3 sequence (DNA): TGTGCCAGCAGTCCGCACCGGGACTACCACCTCTACGAGCAGTACTTC.

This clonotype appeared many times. CDR3 loop: CSARDYGLMNTEAFF. The CDR3 DNA reads TGCAGTGCTAGAGATTATGGGCTCATGAACACTGAAGCTTTCTTT. The J gene is TRBJ1-1, the V gene TRBV20-1, with D hard to call. The CDR3 length is 15 residues. Germline V gene lookup returns CDR1 DFQATT and CDR2 SNEGSKA (reference sequence). V gave up 0 bases and J gave up 0 bases, with 11 bases separating them.